A selection of T cell receptor beta chains follows, all from one sample in a study of T cell changes during pregnancy in multiple sclerosis. Method: immunoSEQ multiplex PCR; TCRdb's copy keeps in-frame clones and lacks some. The data contain about 70,000 clones, approximately 92% of them singletons. Sequenced here: CD8+ T cells from peripheral blood mononuclear cells, sampled in the third trimester of pregnancy. These receptors were taken from a female donor in good health, enrolled as a control in a pregnancy study. Both conserved end residues are trimmed from each CDR3. The order of the fields is J gene, V gene, CDR3 protein.

j_call: TRBJ2-5
v_call: TRBV7-9
cdr3_aa: ASSPRRDLRYQETQY

j_call: TRBJ1-1
v_call: TRBV30
cdr3_aa: AWTVLGSTEAF

j_call: TRBJ2-3
v_call: TRBV5-1
cdr3_aa: ASGFLAGGRDTQY

j_call: TRBJ1-5
v_call: TRBV6-6
cdr3_aa: ASSYAGINQPQH

j_call: TRBJ1-4
v_call: TRBV7-9
cdr3_aa: ASSSPGQGINEKLF

j_call: TRBJ1-2
v_call: TRBV19
cdr3_aa: ASLGGQGIGYT

j_call: TRBJ2-7
v_call: TRBV5-1
cdr3_aa: ASSSRQAPYEQY

j_call: TRBJ1-1
v_call: TRBV25-1
cdr3_aa: ASSEYPSPGLHTEAF

j_call: TRBJ2-7
v_call: TRBV12-5
cdr3_aa: ASGLYVADNPYEQY

j_call: TRBJ1-2
v_call: TRBV7-2
cdr3_aa: ASRPTVQPYGYT

j_call: TRBJ2-3
v_call: TRBV27
cdr3_aa: ASSHLRVAGVGNTDTQY

j_call: TRBJ2-1
v_call: TRBV27
cdr3_aa: ASSIDRGFNNEQF

j_call: TRBJ2-7
v_call: TRBV2
cdr3_aa: ANVGVESYEQY

j_call: TRBJ2-1
v_call: TRBV4-2
cdr3_aa: ASSPKGAPPYNEQF

j_call: TRBJ1-1
v_call: TRBV7-9
cdr3_aa: ASRAGQGDILNTEAF

j_call: TRBJ1-1
v_call: TRBV2
cdr3_aa: ASSESGQDTFVGEAF

j_call: TRBJ1-1
v_call: TRBV9
cdr3_aa: ASSSRGSLIVNTEAF

j_call: TRBJ1-2
v_call: TRBV13
cdr3_aa: ASSPKGAQGSSGYT

j_call: TRBJ1-2
v_call: TRBV5-5
cdr3_aa: ASSLADRNDGYT

j_call: TRBJ2-3
v_call: TRBV4-3
cdr3_aa: ASSQVDSGLDTQY

j_call: TRBJ2-7
v_call: TRBV29-1
cdr3_aa: SVEEVATYEQY

j_call: TRBJ1-2
v_call: TRBV7-9
cdr3_aa: ASSHDSTTNYGYT

j_call: TRBJ1-4
v_call: TRBV30
cdr3_aa: AWSGLQGIGEKLF